Presented here are 22 T cell receptor beta chains from one specimen sequenced in a study of PD-1 and CTLA-4 blockade in melanoma. Libraries were prepared by immunoSEQ multiplex PCR; TCRdb keeps only in-frame clonotypes and omits some of them. The sample yields approximately 15,000 clones, about 73% seen once. Sequenced material: CD8+ T cells from peripheral blood, taken from a patient given anti-PD-1 treatment. These receptors were obtained from a human donor with melanoma.

This clone was recorded a few times. The gene calls are TRBV15 and TRBJ2-1; no clear D. The CDR3 is 14 amino acids. V was cut by 3 bases and J by 2 bases, with 8 bases left in between. Germline V gives CDR1 LNHNV, CDR2 YYDKDF (reference sequence). The CDR3 spells CATSSWDTYNEQFF. CDR3 sequence (DNA): TGTGCCACCAGCAGTTGGGATACCTACAATGAGCAGTTCTTC.

This clone has only a few counts. The V gene is TRBV7-9, the J gene TRBJ1-1; 7 bases agree with TRBD1. V was pared by 5 bases and J by 4 bases, with 7 bases of the junction left unmatched. The CDR3 length is 14 residues. Germline CDR1 and CDR2: SEHNR and FQNEAQ (reference sequence). This chain's CDR3 is CASSTTTGATEAFF. The CDR3 DNA follows: TGTGCCAGCAGCACAACAACAGGGGCCACTGAAGCTTTCTTT.

CDR3 nucleotide sequence: TGCGCCAGCAGCCAGGGAATTCAAGCGGATCAGCCCCAGCATTTT. It yields the protein CASSQGIQADQPQHF. This chain links TRBV4-1 with TRBJ1-5; D unclear. Trimming pared 3 bases from V and 5 bases from J, leaving 14 bases between. The CDR3 is 15 amino acids. CDR1 is MGHRA, CDR2 YSYEKL, per germline.

This clone was seen more than once but under ten times. This chain connects TRBV19 to TRBJ1-1, with TRBD1 identical over 7 bases. The germline gives CDR1 LNHDA, CDR2 SQIVND (reference sequence). With V trimmed by 8 bases and J by 1 base, 13 bases remained unmatched. This CDR3 has 16 amino acids. CDR3 sequence reads: CASSRQGWRTNTEAFF. In DNA form, the CDR3 reads TGTGCCAGTTCTAGACAGGGTTGGAGGACGAACACTGAAGCTTTCTTT.

The chain links TRBV14 to TRBJ2-7, with 12 bases lining up with TRBD2. Germline CDR1 and CDR2: SGHDN and FVKESK. The CDR3 extends over 17 amino acids. The V and J ends lost 0 bases and 4 bases, in that order; junction bases with no gene match: 7. CDR3 amino acids: CASSQDAFGLAGYEQYF. The CDR3 coding sequence is TGTGCCAGCAGCCAAGACGCCTTCGGACTAGCGGGGTACGAGCAGTACTTC.

The rearrangement links TRBV5-5 to TRBJ2-1; D possibly corresponds to TRBD2 (5 bases). Germline CDR1 reads SGHKS; CDR2 reads YYEKEE (reference sequence). With 2 bases removed from V and 7 bases from J, the gap between germline ends came to 10 bases. The CDR3 totals 13 residues. The CDR3, as DNA: TGTGCCAGCAGCTTACGTGGGGAGAATGAGCAGTTCTTC. Translated, it gives CASSLRGENEQFF. Filled out from reference TRBV5-5 and TRBJ2-1, the complete variable domain reads DAGVTQSPTHLIKTRGQQVTLRCSPISGHKSVSWYQQVLGQGPQFIFQYYEKEERGRGNFPDRFSARQFPNYSSELNVNALLLGDSALYLCASSLRGENEQFFGPGTRLTVL.

The chain has TRBV10-2 and TRBJ2-7, with 7 bases lining up with TRBD1. Per germline, CDR1 WSHSY and CDR2 SAAADI. The V and J ends lost 3 bases and 7 bases, in that order; junction bases with no gene match: 9. This CDR3 region has 14 residues. CDR3 protein: CASSETGADWEQYF. In DNA, the CDR3 is TGCGCCAGCAGTGAAACAGGGGCCGATTGGGAGCAGTACTTC.

The J gene is TRBJ2-7, the V gene TRBV30; D possibly uses TRBD1 or TRBD2 (6 bases each). CDR1 and CDR2 from the germline V gene are GTSNPN and SVGIG (reference sequence). The CDR3 spans 15 residues. The CDR3 loop reads CACQEGGSSSYEQYF. CDR3 bases: TGTGCATGTCAGGAGGGGGGCTCGAGCTCCTACGAGCAGTACTTC.

This clone was recorded a few times. The gene calls are TRBV7-2 and TRBJ1-6, with 8 bases fitting TRBD1. The CDR3 consists of 15 residues. Germline V CDR1 and CDR2: SGHTA, FQGNSA. The ends lost 5 bases at V and 8 bases at J; junction bases unmatched: 8. The DNA for the CDR3 is TGTGCCAGCAGCCAAACGACAGGGGAGGATTCACCCCTCCACTTT. Its protein is CASSQTTGEDSPLHF.

This clone has only a few counts. The chain recombines TRBV30 with TRBJ1-2; D uncertain. CDR1 GTSNPN and CDR2 SVGIG come from the germline V gene (reference sequence). CDR3 length: 12 residues. DNA of the CDR3: TGTGCGGTGGTGAACAGAGACTATGGCTACACCTTC. This sequence encodes CAVVNRDYGYTF.

The V call is TRBV27, the J call TRBJ1-1, with D maybe TRBD1 (5 bases). CDR3 size: 11 residues. V gave up 7 bases and J gave up 6 bases, with 9 bases separating them. The germline gives CDR1 MNHEY, CDR2 SMNVEV (reference sequence). This CDR3 is CASIWGAEAFF. The DNA of the CDR3 is TGTGCCAGCATATGGGGGGCTGAAGCTTTCTTT.

J is TRBJ2-3 and V is TRBV6-5; TRBD1 or TRBD2 may be the D gene (5 bases each). CDR1 and CDR2 (germline): MNHEY, SVGAGI. The V end lost 4 bases, the J end lost 5 bases, and 10 bases lay between the germline ends. The CDR3 length is 13 residues. CDR3 sequence: CASSWGRRDTQYF. CDR3 nucleotides: TGTGCCAGCAGTTGGGGACGACGAGATACGCAGTATTTT.

The chain recombines TRBV11-2 with TRBJ2-7; D tentatively reads TRBD1 or TRBD2 (5 bases each). The CDR3 contains 13 residues. Germline lookup yields CDR1 SGHAT and CDR2 FQNNGV. V lost 8 bases and J lost 7, with 18 bases in between. The CDR3 bases are TGTGCCAGCGTATCCTCCGGGGCCAGGGAGCAGTACTTC. Translation: CASVSSGAREQYF. The whole variable domain, remainder taken from reference TRBV11-2 and TRBJ2-7, is EAGVAQSPRYKIIEKRQSVAFWCNPISGHATLYWYQQILGQGPKLLIQFQNNGVVDDSQLPKDRFSAERLKGVDSTLKIQPAKLEDSAVYLCASVSSGAREQYFGPGTRLTVT.

The chain is built from TRBV11-1 and TRBJ1-4, with D hard to call. V was shortened by 0 bases and J by 5 bases, with 16 bases between the two germline ends. Germline V gene lookup returns CDR1 SGHAT and CDR2 FQDESV (reference sequence). This CDR3 has 17 residues. CDR3 in DNA: TGTGCCAGCAGCTTAGCCCCCATTCAGGAGGACAATGAAAAACTGTTTTTT. Translated, it gives CASSLAPIQEDNEKLFF.

V gene TRBV2 combines with J gene TRBJ2-7, with TRBD1 matching 11 bases. V trimming: 3 bases; J trimming: 4 bases; junction bases outside the gene matches: 2. CDR1 is SNHLY and CDR2 is FYNNEI in the germline V gene. CDR3 size: 14 residues. CDR3 DNA: TGTGCCAGCAGTGATGGGGACAGGGGGTACGAGCAGTACTTC. It is translated as CASSDGDRGYEQYF.

J is TRBJ1-6 and V is TRBV27; the D is unclear. CDR1 is MNHEY and CDR2 is SMNVEV in the germline V gene (reference sequence). Trimming cost V 5 bases and J 9 bases, with 8 bases left between them. The CDR3 runs to 12 residues. This CDR3 reads CASSTSLSPLHF. CDR3 nucleotide sequence: TGTGCCAGCAGTACCAGTCTTTCACCCCTCCACTTT.

The chain recombines TRBV10-3 with TRBJ2-1, with 11 positions matching TRBD2. The CDR3 loop spans 17 amino acids. V lost 1 base, J lost 4 bases, and 6 bases stayed unmatched. Germline CDR1 is ENHRY and CDR2 is SYGVKD. CDR3 sequence (DNA): TGTGCCATCAGTGAGTGGAGTAGCGGGGGGGAATACAATGAGCAGTTCTTC. Its protein product is CAISEWSSGGEYNEQFF.

V gene TRBV28 combines with J gene TRBJ2-2; 10 bases match TRBD2. Germline loops: CDR1 MDHEN, CDR2 SYDVKM. V dropped 4 bases and J dropped 6; count of bases not matched to a gene: 11. This CDR3 comprises 17 residues. CDR3 region: CASSYLSGRADAGELFF. The CDR3 DNA is TGTGCCAGCAGTTACCTCAGCGGGAGGGCCGACGCCGGGGAGCTGTTTTTT.

The sample holds one count of this clone. This chain connects TRBV7-9 to TRBJ1-1, with D tentatively TRBD1 (6 bases). The germline V and J ends were trimmed by 6 bases and 4 bases, with 15 bases remaining between them. The CDR3 extends over 14 amino acids. Germline V gene lookup returns CDR1 SEHNR and CDR2 FQNEAQ (reference sequence). CDR3 in amino acids: CASSYREGGTEAFF. In DNA, the CDR3 is TGTGCCAGCAGTTACAGGGAGGGCGGCACTGAAGCTTTCTTT.

This rearrangement joins TRBV20-1 to TRBJ1-2, with 12 bases identical to TRBD1. The CDR3 spans 15 residues. Germline V gene sequence: CDR1 DFQATT, CDR2 SNEGSKA (reference sequence). The V gene end was trimmed by 3 bases and the J gene end by 4 bases; junction bases not matched to a gene: 6. The CDR3 coding sequence is TGCAGTGCTAGTCTAGGGACAGGGGGCATCTATGGCTACACCTTC. The encoded protein is CSASLGTGGIYGYTF.

By proportion, this clone is medium-sized (0.01 to 0.1%). The chain carries TRBV27 and TRBJ2-7; D may be TRBD2 (5 bases). V was cut by 4 bases and J by 1 base, with 14 bases left in between. This CDR3 has 15 amino acids. CDR1 is MNHEY, CDR2 SMNVEV, per germline (reference sequence). CDR3 coding DNA: TGTGCCAGCAGTTCTAGGACTGTCCCTTCCTACGAGCAGTACTTC. It codes for CASSSRTVPSYEQYF.

The chain recombines TRBV7-9 with TRBJ1-1; 7 bases match TRBD1. Looked up from germline, CDR1 is SEHNR and CDR2 is FQNEAQ (reference sequence). This CDR3 contains 15 residues. The V gene end was trimmed by 1 base and the J gene end by 2 bases; junction bases not matched to a gene: 4. CDR3: CASSLEGQINTEAFF. Written as DNA, the CDR3 is TGTGCCAGCAGCTTAGAGGGACAGATAAACACTGAAGCTTTCTTT. The full variable domain, completed using reference TRBV7-9 and TRBJ1-1, is DTGVSQNPRHKITKRGQNVTFRCDPISEHNRLYWYRQTLGQGPEFLTYFQNEAQLEKSRLLSDRFSAERPKGSFSTLEIQRTEQGDSAMYLCASSLEGQINTEAFFGQGTRLTVV.